This passage covers 22 T cell receptor beta chains from one sample sequenced in a study of shared clonotypes between healthy human individuals. Selected positively for CCR7 and CD45RO-negative, naive CD8 cells excluded terminally differentiated effector memory CD45RA+ cells. Clones were sequenced by immunoSEQ multiplex PCR, and TCRdb holds only the in-frame ones, with some missing. This sample yields roughly 2 million clones, of which about 95% are seen a single time; about 1.1% belongs to the top ten. The sample consisted of naive CD8+ T cells sorted from blood. The origin of the receptors is a young man in good health.

As to this clone: The same CDR3 also results from other DNA sequences found in this sample. The V call is TRBV4-1, the J call TRBJ2-5; D is unclear. Germline V CDR1 and CDR2: MGHRA, YSYEKL. The CDR3 length is 13 residues. Trimming shortened V by 6 bases and J by 3 bases, and 11 bases separated the two germline ends. The CDR3: CASSPPSEETQYF. CDR3 sequence (DNA): TGCGCCAGCAGTCCCCCTTCAGAAGAGACCCAGTACTTC.

V is TRBV18 and J is TRBJ2-7, with TRBD1 matching 10 bases. J lost 4 bases, V lost 4 bases, and 4 bases had no gene match. Germline assignment: CDR1 KGHSH and CDR2 LQKENI. CDR3 length equals 14 residues. The DNA of the CDR3 is TGTGCCAGCTCACAGTTGGACAGGGGGTACGAGCAGTACTTC. It is translated as CASSQLDRGYEQYF.

V is TRBV9 and J is TRBJ2-7; D possibly uses TRBD1 or TRBD2 (5 bases each). This CDR3 contains 14 residues. V was clipped by 0 bases and J by 6 bases, with 13 bases between them. Germline CDR1 reads SGDLS; CDR2 reads YYNGEE. The CDR3 DNA is TGTGCCAGCAGCGTAGAATTGGGGACGAGCGAGCAGTACTTC. Translation: CASSVELGTSEQYF.

J is TRBJ1-5 and V is TRBV7-9; TRBD1 is a possible D gene (5 bases). CDR1 SEHNR and CDR2 FQNEAQ come from the germline V gene (reference sequence). Trimming stripped 5 bases from V and 7 bases from J, with 9 bases between. The length of the CDR3 is 12 residues. CDR3 coding DNA: TGTGCCAGCAGCCCGGACATGCAGCCCCAGCATTTT. Its translation is CASSPDMQPQHF.

The chain recombines TRBV9 with TRBJ2-7; 9 bases map to TRBD2. V was pared by 4 bases and J by 0 bases, with 5 bases of the junction left unmatched. CDR3 length: 15 residues. Germline V lookup: CDR1 SGDLS, CDR2 YYNGEE. The chain's CDR3 is CASSTSGLPSYEQYF. CDR3 DNA: TGTGCCAGCAGCACTAGCGGGTTGCCCTCCTACGAGCAGTACTTC.

This clone was counted a single time. The chain couples TRBV7-9 to TRBJ2-7; 10 nucleotides line up with TRBD1. V was pared by 5 bases and J by 6 bases, with 7 bases of the junction left unmatched. CDR3 length equals 14 residues. Germline loops: CDR1 SEHNR, CDR2 FQNEAQ (reference sequence). Here the CDR3 reads CASSGDRGRFEQYF. DNA of the CDR3: TGTGCCAGCAGCGGGGACAGGGGACGATTCGAGCAGTACTTC.

The CDR3 is CASSLHNNQPQHF. CDR3 nucleotide sequence: TGTGCCAGCAGCTTACATAATAATCAGCCCCAGCATTTT. The rearrangement links TRBV7-2 to TRBJ1-5; no clear D. The CDR3 contains 13 residues. The germline V gene has CDR1 SGHTA and CDR2 FQGNSA. V was clipped by 2 bases and J by 4 bases, with 6 bases between them.

The CDR3 sequence is CASSSSAGGFSYNEQFF. The CDR3 DNA reads TGTGCCAGCAGCTCCTCAGCGGGGGGATTCTCCTACAATGAGCAGTTCTTC. The genes are TRBV7-8 and TRBJ2-1, with 9 bases aligning to TRBD2. Losses at the gene ends were 4 bases for V and 0 bases for J; bases not matched to a gene: 7. This CDR3 region has 17 residues. Germline assignment: CDR1 SGHVS and CDR2 FQNEAQ.

This clone was observed a single time. The chain has TRBV9 and TRBJ1-1, with D hard to call. The CDR3 is 14 amino acids. V shed 7 bases and J shed 4 bases, with 17 bases lying between them. Per the germline V gene, CDR1 is SGDLS and CDR2 is YYNGEE. The CDR3 protein is CASSLEPVLTEAFF. The CDR3 nucleotides read TGTGCCAGCTCATTAGAGCCCGTCCTCACTGAAGCTTTCTTT.

The chain has TRBV11-2 and TRBJ2-7, with TRBD2 matching over 9 bases. The CDR3 contains 17 residues. Germline trimming cut 0 bases from V and 2 bases from J; bases unmatched to any gene: 8. The V gene's germline CDR1 is SGHAT and CDR2 FQNNGV. The CDR3 region is CASSLDYRAGGPYEQYF. Written as DNA, the CDR3 is TGTGCCAGCAGCTTAGATTATAGGGCGGGAGGGCCCTACGAGCAGTACTTC.

The chain employs TRBV2 and TRBJ2-7; 7 bases are a match to TRBD1. The CDR3 sequence is 13 residues long. Germline V gene data show CDR1 as SNHLY and CDR2 as FYNNEI. With 7 bases clipped from V and 3 bases from J, the junction kept 6 bases outside the gene matches. The CDR3 nucleotides are TGTGCCAGCATGGGGACAGTGGGCTACGAGCAGTACTTC. Residues: CASMGTVGYEQYF.

CDR3 residues: CASSFRTGANTEAFF. The CDR3 DNA sequence: TGCGCCAGCAGCTTCCGGACAGGGGCGAACACTGAAGCTTTCTTT. The V gene is TRBV5-1, the J gene TRBJ1-1; 9 bases map to TRBD1. Germline values: CDR1 SGHRS, CDR2 YFSETQ. The J segment lost 1 base and the V segment lost 2 bases, leaving 3 bases of the junction unmatched. This CDR3 is 15 amino acids long.

V gene TRBV6-1 combines with J gene TRBJ2-3, with 10 bases that match TRBD2. The length of the CDR3 is 17 residues. Trimming at V came to 1 base and at J to 3 bases, leaving 7 bases not matched to a gene. Germline lookup yields CDR1 MNHNS and CDR2 SASEGT. CDR3 nucleotide sequence: TGTGCCAGCAGTGAAGTCTTTAGCGGGGGGAGTACAGATACGCAGTATTTT. Residues: CASSEVFSGGSTDTQYF.

J is TRBJ1-5 and V is TRBV27; D ambiguous. Germline V CDR1 and CDR2: MNHEY, SMNVEV (reference sequence). With 5 bases removed from V and 0 bases from J, the gap between germline ends came to 11 bases. This CDR3 is built from 15 residues. The CDR3 DNA sequence: TGTGCCAGCAGTCCATGGACTGGTAGCAATCAGCCCCAGCATTTT. Translation gives CASSPWTGSNQPQHF.

The chain is built from TRBV28 and TRBJ2-7, with D tentatively TRBD1 or TRBD2 (5 bases each). CDR3 length: 14 amino acids. Trimming stripped 6 bases from V and 4 bases from J, with 16 bases between. Germline V gene lookup returns CDR1 MDHEN and CDR2 SYDVKM. The CDR3 DNA is TGTGCCAGCAGCCGGGACGTCCGCCCATACGAGCAGTACTTC. Its protein is CASSRDVRPYEQYF.

The chain is built from TRBV5-4 and TRBJ1-2, with 8 bases aligning to TRBD1. The V and J ends lost 0 bases and 4 bases, in that order; junction bases with no gene match: 5. The V gene's germline CDR1 is SGHNT and CDR2 YYREEE (reference sequence). The CDR3 sequence is 15 residues long. This CDR3 reads CASSLATGDIYGYTF. The CDR3 region has the DNA TGTGCCAGCAGCTTGGCGACAGGGGATATCTATGGCTACACCTTC.

J is TRBJ2-7 and V is TRBV7-9, with D uncertain. V lost 4 bases, J lost 3 bases, and 7 bases lay in between. The CDR3 is 12 amino acids. Germline V gives CDR1 SEHNR, CDR2 FQNEAQ (reference sequence). The CDR3 DNA reads TGTGCCAGCAGCTCCTATATCTACGAGCAGTACTTC. It translates to CASSSYIYEQYF.

The chain carries TRBV7-6 and TRBJ2-7, with a tentative D call TRBD1 (7 bases). V lost 5 bases to trimming and J lost 3 bases, with 23 bases between them. The CDR3 spans 17 residues. Germline loops: CDR1 SGHVS, CDR2 FNYEAQ. CDR3 protein: CASSPGGLASLGYEQYF. The CDR3 DNA reads as TGTGCCAGCAGCCCAGGGGGGCTCGCCAGTTTGGGCTACGAGCAGTACTTC.

The J gene is TRBJ1-1, the V gene TRBV21-1; the D call in the table, TRBD1, was not verified against the DNA. TRBV21-1 is noted as a pseudogene. This CDR3 contains 15 residues. CDR3 amino acids: CASSKVDRIKPEAFF. The DNA of the CDR3 is TGTGCCAGCAGCAAAGTGGACAGGATCAAGCCTGAAGCTTTCTTT.

Note on this clone: The sample carries other DNA sequences with the same CDR3. This chain uses TRBV9 with TRBJ2-3; D call uncertain. Per germline, CDR1 SGDLS and CDR2 YYNGEE. The CDR3 length is 17 residues. V dropped 2 bases and J dropped 0 bases, with 16 bases sitting between them. In nucleotides, the CDR3 is TGTGCCAGCAGCGTGGAAGGCGGCGAAACTAGCACAGATACGCAGTATTTT. It is translated as CASSVEGGETSTDTQYF.

V usage is TRBV7-3 and J usage is TRBJ1-6; tentative D call: TRBD1 (6 bases). With 6 bases removed from V and 1 base from J, the gap between germline ends came to 7 bases. Germline assignment: CDR1 SGHTA and CDR2 FQGTGA. This CDR3 region has 14 residues. In nucleotides, the CDR3 is TGTGCCAGCAGACAGGGTTCCTATAATTCACCCCTCCACTTT. Protein: CASRQGSYNSPLHF. Full variable domain (rest looked up from reference TRBV7-3 and TRBJ1-6): GAGVSQTPSNKVTEKGKYVELRCDPISGHTALYWYRQSLGQGPEFLIYFQGTGAADDSGLPNDRFFAVRPEGSVSTLKIQRTERGDSAVYLCASRQGSYNSPLHFGNGTRLTVT.

The V call is TRBV9, the J call TRBJ2-7, with a possible D match to TRBD1 (5 bases). CDR1 and CDR2 from the germline V gene are SGDLS and YYNGEE. CDR3 length: 13 amino acids. The V gene lost 0 bases and the J gene lost 7 bases, with 11 bases spanning the gap. CDR3: CASSVALGQEQYF. The DNA of the CDR3 is TGTGCCAGCAGCGTAGCTTTGGGGCAGGAGCAGTACTTC.